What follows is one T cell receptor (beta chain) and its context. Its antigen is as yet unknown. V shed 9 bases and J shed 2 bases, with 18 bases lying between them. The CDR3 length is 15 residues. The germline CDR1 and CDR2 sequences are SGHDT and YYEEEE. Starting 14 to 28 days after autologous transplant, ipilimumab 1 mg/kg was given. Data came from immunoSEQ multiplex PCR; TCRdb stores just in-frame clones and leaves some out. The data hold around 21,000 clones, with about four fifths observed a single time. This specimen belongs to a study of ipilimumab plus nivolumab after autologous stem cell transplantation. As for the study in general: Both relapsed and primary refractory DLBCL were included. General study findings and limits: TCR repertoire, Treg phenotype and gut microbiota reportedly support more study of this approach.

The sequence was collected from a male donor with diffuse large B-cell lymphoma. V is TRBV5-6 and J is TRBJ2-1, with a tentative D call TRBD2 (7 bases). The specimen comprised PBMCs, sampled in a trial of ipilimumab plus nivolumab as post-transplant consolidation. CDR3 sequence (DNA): TGTGCCACCGTGGGAGGGGGTCGCCCCTACAATGAGCAGTTCTTC. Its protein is CATVGGGRPYNEQFF.